These 23 T cell receptor beta chains were sequenced from one sample in a study of cytomegalovirus exposure and HLA in healthy donors. It was with 60 Vbeta and 13 Jbeta primers that the PCR ran. Assay used: immunoSEQ multiplex PCR; TCRdb lists only in-frame clones, some missing. The data hold 200,000 to 250,000 clones, with 70% to 90% observed a single time. Sequencing input: PBMCs. The receptor source for this set is a human donor in good health.

This chain links TRBV19 with TRBJ1-4; tentative D call: TRBD1 (6 bases). There are 13 residues in the CDR3. The germline gives CDR1 LNHDA, CDR2 SQIVND (reference sequence). V dropped 6 bases and J dropped 4 bases, with 9 bases sitting between them. The CDR3 DNA reads TGTGCCAGTAGACGGACAGTTAATGAAAAACTGTTTTTT. Encoded protein: CASRRTVNEKLFF.

The chain recombines TRBV7-9 with TRBJ2-5; D perhaps matches TRBD2 (7 bases). Germline CDR1 is SEHNR and CDR2 is FQNEAQ (reference sequence). V shed 4 bases and J shed 4 bases, with 16 bases lying between them. The CDR3 has 15 residues. CDR3 residues: CASSWGGLIAETQYF. CDR3 coding DNA: TGTGCCAGCAGCTGGGGGGGGCTCATCGCAGAGACCCAGTACTTC.

The chain employs TRBV5-8 and TRBJ2-1, with 9 nucleotides matching TRBD2. V gave up 2 bases and J gave up 0 bases; unmatched junction bases: 0. Germline V gene sequence: CDR1 SGHTS, CDR2 YDEGEE. The CDR3 is 15 residues long. The CDR3 protein is CASSFSGSSYNEQFF. The CDR3 bases are TGTGCCAGCAGCTTTAGCGGGAGCTCCTACAATGAGCAGTTCTTC. The full variable domain, rest sourced from reference TRBV5-8 and TRBJ2-1, is EAGVTQSPTHLIKTRGQQATLRCSPISGHTSVYWYQQALGLGLQFLLWYDEGEERNRGNFPPRFSGRQFPNYSSELNVNALELEDSALYLCASSFSGSSYNEQFFGPGTRLTVL.

The genes are TRBV7-3 and TRBJ2-5; the D is unclear. The CDR3 consists of 12 residues. V was cut by 0 bases and J by 5 bases, with 4 bases left in between. In germline, CDR1 is SGHTA, CDR2 FQGTGA. CDR3 region: CASSLTEETQYF. Here the CDR3 DNA reads TGTGCCAGCAGCTTAACCGAGGAGACCCAGTACTTC.

The V gene is TRBV10-3, the J gene TRBJ2-5; 7 positions match TRBD1. This CDR3 region has 16 residues. Germline CDR1 reads ENHRY; CDR2 reads SYGVKD. Unmatched junction bases numbered 10, after V lost 6 bases and J lost 0 bases. The CDR3 nucleotides read TGTGCCATCAGCCGACGACAGGGCCGTAACCAAGAGACCCAGTACTTC. Its protein is CAISRRQGRNQETQYF.

This clone was detected only a few times. The J gene is TRBJ1-5, the V gene TRBV19; perhaps TRBD1 as D (5 bases). The germline V gene has CDR1 LNHDA and CDR2 SQIVND (reference sequence). Trimming shortened V by 5 bases and J by 1 base, and 12 bases separated the two germline ends. The CDR3 totals 15 residues. CDR3 sequence: CASSGAGLSNQPQHF. The DNA for the CDR3 is TGTGCCAGTAGTGGGGCAGGGCTGAGCAATCAGCCCCAGCATTTT.

The rearrangement uses TRBV7-3 and TRBJ2-3; D remains ambiguous. Trimming pared 4 bases from V and 0 bases from J, leaving 8 bases between. The length of the CDR3 is 14 residues. The V gene's germline CDR1 is SGHTA and CDR2 FQGTGA. The CDR3 DNA reads as TGTGCCAGCAGCTCCCTCTCCAGCACAGATACGCAGTATTTT. As protein: CASSSLSSTDTQYF.

The rearrangement joins TRBV10-2 to TRBJ2-7; D unclear. The V gene lost 5 bases and the J gene lost 3 bases, with 11 bases spanning the gap. The CDR3 sequence is 13 residues long. Germline V CDR1 and CDR2: WSHSY, SAAADI. The CDR3 sequence is CASSPAIGYEQYF. CDR3 nucleotides: TGCGCCAGCAGTCCCGCCATCGGCTACGAGCAGTACTTC.

The chain carries TRBV5-6 and TRBJ1-1; no firm D call. The ends were cut back, 1 base at V and 4 bases at J, with 8 bases in the middle. CDR1 is SGHDT and CDR2 is YYEEEE in the germline V gene. CDR3 size: 13 residues. CDR3 region: CASSLTGFTEAFF. In DNA, the CDR3 is TGTGCCAGCAGCTTGACGGGGTTCACTGAAGCTTTCTTT.

The V call is TRBV7-9, the J call TRBJ2-2, with D perhaps matching TRBD1 (6 bases). Germline values: CDR1 SEHNR, CDR2 FQNEAQ (reference sequence). The germline V and J ends were trimmed by 0 bases and 7 bases, with 21 bases remaining between them. The CDR3 totals 18 residues. The CDR3 DNA is TGTGCCAGCAGCTTAGCCCCACAGGGCTCGAAACATAACGGGGAGCTGTTTTTT. Translated, it gives CASSLAPQGSKHNGELFF.

This sequence joins TRBV28 and TRBJ2-7, with D unclear. Trimming stripped 6 bases from V and 7 bases from J, with 7 bases between. This CDR3 comprises 10 residues. Germline values: CDR1 MDHEN, CDR2 SYDVKM. The CDR3 region is CASRREEQYF. The CDR3 bases are TGTGCCAGCAGGCGTGAAGAGCAGTACTTC.

The CDR3 bases are TGTGCCAGCAGTTACATTTCAGGGGCTGGAAACACCATATATTTT. It is translated as CASSYISGAGNTIYF. V usage is TRBV6-6 and J usage is TRBJ1-3; tentatively, D is TRBD1 (6 bases). V lost 2 bases, J lost 2 bases, and 10 bases lay in between. Germline CDR1 MNHNY, CDR2 SVGAGI (reference sequence). The CDR3 totals 15 residues.

The genes are TRBV14 and TRBJ2-2; weak D call: TRBD2 (6 bases). Trimming removed 1 base from V and 5 bases from J, with 26 bases in between. CDR3 length: 20 amino acids. Germline V gene lookup returns CDR1 SGHDN and CDR2 FVKESK. The chain's CDR3 is CASSQGPTPNRRGWTGELFF. CDR3 sequence (DNA): TGTGCCAGCAGCCAAGGACCCACTCCGAACAGGAGGGGCTGGACCGGGGAGCTGTTTTTT.

The chain's CDR3 is CAWSPRRFTGDEQYF. DNA for the CDR3: TGTGCCTGGAGCCCTCGACGATTTACAGGGGACGAGCAGTACTTC. This chain uses TRBV30 with TRBJ2-5; TRBD1 aligns across 7 bases. The end of the DNA fits TRBJ2-7 better, so the J call may be wrong. The CDR3 is 15 amino acids. The germline CDR1 and CDR2 sequences are GTSNPN and SVGIG (reference sequence).

The gene calls are TRBV10-3 and TRBJ1-1; D is possibly TRBD1 (5 bases). The CDR3 totals 13 residues. The germline V gene encodes CDR1 ENHRY and CDR2 SYGVKD. V was trimmed by 6 bases and J by 0 bases, leaving 8 bases between them. The CDR3 protein is CAIRTEMNTEAFF. The CDR3 nucleotides read TGTGCCATCAGGACAGAAATGAACACTGAAGCTTTCTTT.

The J gene is TRBJ2-3, the V gene TRBV6-4; 8 bases line up with TRBD2. This CDR3 has 15 residues. Trimming removed 5 bases from V and 6 bases from J; junction bases left unmatched: 10. The germline V gene encodes CDR1 MRHNA and CDR2 SNTAGT. The CDR3 nucleotides read TGTGCCAGCAGTCCCTCCGGGGGGGAGGGGGATACGCAGTATTTT. Encoded protein: CASSPSGGEGDTQYF.

The V gene is TRBV25-1, the J gene TRBJ2-3; D remains unclear. The CDR3 extends over 15 amino acids. V shed 3 bases and J shed 0 bases, with 10 bases lying between them. Germline V gives CDR1 MGHDK, CDR2 SYGVNS. CDR3 residues: CASSEPATSTDTQYF. CDR3 nucleotide sequence: TGTGCCAGCAGTGAGCCAGCGACTAGCACAGATACGCAGTATTTT.

This clone was picked up a small number of times. The chain has TRBV4-2 and TRBJ2-5; TRBD2 aligns across 8 bases. Germline CDR1 is LGHNA and CDR2 is YNFKEQ. This CDR3 has 18 amino acids. V was clipped by 4 bases and J by 2 bases; unmatched bases: 15. CDR3 in amino acids: CASSPLASGSRRQETQYF. CDR3 DNA sequence: TGTGCCAGCAGCCCCTTAGCTAGCGGGTCCAGAAGACAAGAGACCCAGTACTTC.

The V gene is TRBV7-8, the J gene TRBJ2-2, with TRBD2 matching 7 bases. CDR3 length: 16 residues. V lost 5 bases, J lost 2 bases, and 8 bases stayed unmatched. Germline values: CDR1 SGHVS, CDR2 FQNEAQ. DNA for the CDR3: TGTGCCAGCAGCCCGAGTGGGGACTATAACACCGGGGAGCTGTTTTTT. Amino acid sequence: CASSPSGDYNTGELFF.

The chain has TRBV28 and TRBJ1-2; D not certain. The CDR3 runs 13 residues. From germline, CDR1 is MDHEN and CDR2 SYDVKM. Trimming shortened V by 6 bases and J by 3 bases, and 11 bases separated the two germline ends. CDR3 sequence: CASRIPTDYGYTF. DNA of the CDR3: TGTGCCAGCAGGATCCCCACAGACTATGGCTACACCTTC.

This sequence joins TRBV5-1 and TRBJ2-1; D is unresolved. Germline values: CDR1 SGHRS, CDR2 YFSETQ. With 1 base removed from V and 4 bases from J, the gap between germline ends came to 6 bases. The CDR3 sequence is 13 residues long. The CDR3 sequence is CASSLNIYNEQFF. CDR3 sequence (DNA): TGCGCCAGCAGCTTGAATATTTACAATGAGCAGTTCTTC.

V is TRBV19 and J is TRBJ2-1, with 9 bases aligning to TRBD2. Germline CDR1 reads LNHDA; CDR2 reads SQIVND (reference sequence). The CDR3 totals 14 residues. V was clipped by 7 bases and J by 7 bases; unmatched bases: 8. The CDR3 protein is CASTFGLAGNEQFF. The CDR3 DNA reads TGTGCCAGTACCTTCGGGCTAGCGGGAAATGAGCAGTTCTTC.

This sequence joins TRBV28 and TRBJ2-7; D gene unclear. The CDR3 spans 14 residues. V shed 3 bases and J shed 0 bases, with 9 bases lying between them. Germline V gives CDR1 MDHEN, CDR2 SYDVKM. The CDR3 DNA reads TGTGCCAGCAGTTTGACTGGTTTCTCCTACGAGCAGTACTTC. As protein: CASSLTGFSYEQYF.